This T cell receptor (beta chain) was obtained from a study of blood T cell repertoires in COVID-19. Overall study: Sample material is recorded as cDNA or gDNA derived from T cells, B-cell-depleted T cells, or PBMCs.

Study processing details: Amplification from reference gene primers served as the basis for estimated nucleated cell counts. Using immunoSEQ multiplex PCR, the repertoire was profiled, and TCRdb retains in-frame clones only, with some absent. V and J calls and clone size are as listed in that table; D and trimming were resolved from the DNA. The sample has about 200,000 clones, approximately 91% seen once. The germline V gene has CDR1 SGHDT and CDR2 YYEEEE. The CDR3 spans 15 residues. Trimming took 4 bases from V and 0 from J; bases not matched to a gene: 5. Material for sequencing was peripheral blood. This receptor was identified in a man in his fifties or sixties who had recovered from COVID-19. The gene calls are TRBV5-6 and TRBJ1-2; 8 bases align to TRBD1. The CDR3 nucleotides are TGTGCCAGCAGCCCATTCAGGGGGCCTAACTATGGCTACACCTTC. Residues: CASSPFRGPNYGYTF.